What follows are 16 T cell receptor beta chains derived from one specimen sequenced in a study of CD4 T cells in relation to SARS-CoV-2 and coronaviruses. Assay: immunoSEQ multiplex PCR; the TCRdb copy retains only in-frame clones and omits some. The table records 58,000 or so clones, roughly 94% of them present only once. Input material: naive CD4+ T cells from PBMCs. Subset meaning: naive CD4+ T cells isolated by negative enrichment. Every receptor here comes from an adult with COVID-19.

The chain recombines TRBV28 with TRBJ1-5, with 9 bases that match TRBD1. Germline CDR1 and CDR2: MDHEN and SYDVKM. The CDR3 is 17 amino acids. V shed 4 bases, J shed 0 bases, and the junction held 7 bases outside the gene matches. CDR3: CASSSITGGDSNQPQHF. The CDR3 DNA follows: TGTGCCAGCAGTTCAATTACAGGGGGCGATAGCAATCAGCCCCAGCATTTT.

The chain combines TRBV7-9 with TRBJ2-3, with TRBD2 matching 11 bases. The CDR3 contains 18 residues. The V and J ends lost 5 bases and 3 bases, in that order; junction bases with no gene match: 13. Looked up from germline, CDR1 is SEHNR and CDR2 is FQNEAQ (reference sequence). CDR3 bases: TGTGCCAGCAGCCCCCTACTAGCGGGAGAGGTGGGGACAGATACGCAGTATTTT. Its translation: CASSPLLAGEVGTDTQYF.

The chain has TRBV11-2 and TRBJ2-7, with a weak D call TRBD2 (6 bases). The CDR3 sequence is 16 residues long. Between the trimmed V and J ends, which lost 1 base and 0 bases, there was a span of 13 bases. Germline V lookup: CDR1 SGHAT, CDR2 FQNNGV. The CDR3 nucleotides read TGTGCCAGCAGCTTAGGGGGCGGGGTAAGCTCCTACGAGCAGTACTTC. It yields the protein CASSLGGGVSSYEQYF.

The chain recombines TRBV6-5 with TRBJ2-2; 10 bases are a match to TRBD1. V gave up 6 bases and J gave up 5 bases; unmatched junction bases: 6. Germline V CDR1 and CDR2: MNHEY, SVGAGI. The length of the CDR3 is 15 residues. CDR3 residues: CASSLDRGQTGELFF. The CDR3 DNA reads TGTGCCAGCAGCCTAGACAGGGGGCAAACCGGGGAGCTGTTTTTT.

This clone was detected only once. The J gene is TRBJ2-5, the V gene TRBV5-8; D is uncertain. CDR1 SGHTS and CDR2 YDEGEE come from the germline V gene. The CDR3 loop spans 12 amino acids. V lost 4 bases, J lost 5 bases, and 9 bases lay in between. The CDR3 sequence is CASSRFRETQYF. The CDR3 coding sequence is TGTGCCAGCAGCAGGTTTAGGGAGACCCAGTACTTC.

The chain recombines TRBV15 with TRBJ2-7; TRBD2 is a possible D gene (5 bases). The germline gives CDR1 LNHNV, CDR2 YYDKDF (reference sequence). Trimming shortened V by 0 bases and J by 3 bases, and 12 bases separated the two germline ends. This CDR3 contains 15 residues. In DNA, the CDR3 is TGTGCCACCAGCAGAGAGTCTAGCCGGAACTACGAGCAGTACTTC. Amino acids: CATSRESSRNYEQYF.

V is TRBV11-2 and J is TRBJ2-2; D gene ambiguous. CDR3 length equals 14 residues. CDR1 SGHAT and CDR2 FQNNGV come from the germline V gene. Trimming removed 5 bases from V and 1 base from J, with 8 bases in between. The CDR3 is CASSPELNTGELFF. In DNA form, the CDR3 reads TGTGCCAGCAGCCCAGAGTTGAACACCGGGGAGCTGTTTTTT.

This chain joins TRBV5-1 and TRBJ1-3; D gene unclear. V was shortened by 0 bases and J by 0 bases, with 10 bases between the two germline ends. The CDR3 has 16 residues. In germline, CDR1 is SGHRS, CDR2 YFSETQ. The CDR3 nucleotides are TGCGCCAGCAGCTTGGATCGCCGGGCCTCTGGAAACACCATATATTTT. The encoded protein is CASSLDRRASGNTIYF.

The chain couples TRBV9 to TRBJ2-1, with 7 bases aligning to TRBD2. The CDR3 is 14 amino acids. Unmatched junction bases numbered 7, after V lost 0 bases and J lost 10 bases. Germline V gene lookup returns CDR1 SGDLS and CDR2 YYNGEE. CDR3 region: CASSVGGRLGEQFF. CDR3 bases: TGTGCCAGCAGCGTAGGCGGGAGACTGGGCGAGCAGTTCTTC.

The CDR3 protein is CSVERQENTEAFF. CDR3 DNA sequence: TGCAGCGTTGAAAGGCAGGAGAACACTGAAGCTTTCTTT. The chain combines TRBV29-1 with TRBJ1-1; D is undetermined. Germline V CDR1 and CDR2: SQVTM, ANQGSEA. V was cut by 2 bases and J by 1 base, with 8 bases left in between. The CDR3 spans 13 residues.

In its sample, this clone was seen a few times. CDR3 region: CAIGTSATSYEQYF. DNA of the CDR3: TGTGCCATCGGGACTAGCGCCACCTCCTACGAGCAGTACTTC. The chain uses TRBV10-3 and TRBJ2-7, with 10 bases matching TRBD2. The trim removed 8 bases at V and 0 bases at J, leaving 4 bases unmatched. Germline V CDR1 and CDR2: ENHRY, SYGVKD. The CDR3 is 14 residues long.

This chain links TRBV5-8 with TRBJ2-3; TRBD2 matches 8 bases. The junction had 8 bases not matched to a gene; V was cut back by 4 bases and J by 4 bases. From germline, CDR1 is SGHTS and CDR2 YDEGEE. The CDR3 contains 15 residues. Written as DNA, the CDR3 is TGTGCCAGCAGCCCCGGGACTAGTGTCGCAGATACGCAGTATTTT. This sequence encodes CASSPGTSVADTQYF.

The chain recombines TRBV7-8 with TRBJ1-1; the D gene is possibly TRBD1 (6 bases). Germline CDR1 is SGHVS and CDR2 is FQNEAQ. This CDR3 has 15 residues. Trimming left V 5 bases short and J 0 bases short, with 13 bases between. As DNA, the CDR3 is TGTGCCAGCAGCCCCGGGAGGGACATGAACACTGAAGCTTTCTTT. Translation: CASSPGRDMNTEAFF.

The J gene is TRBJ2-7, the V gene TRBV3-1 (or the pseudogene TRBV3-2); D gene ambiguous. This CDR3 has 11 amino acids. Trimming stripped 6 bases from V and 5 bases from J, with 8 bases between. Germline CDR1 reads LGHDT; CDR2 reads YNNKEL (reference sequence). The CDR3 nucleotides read TGTGCCAGCAGGGTAGGCAACGAGCAGTACTTC. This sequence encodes CASRVGNEQYF.

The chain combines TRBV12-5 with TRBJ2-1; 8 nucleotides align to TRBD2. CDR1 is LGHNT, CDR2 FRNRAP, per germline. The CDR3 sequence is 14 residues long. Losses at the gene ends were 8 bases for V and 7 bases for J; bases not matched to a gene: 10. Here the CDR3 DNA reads TGTGCTAGTTACCGGGAGGGTCTTGGGAATGAGCAGTTCTTC. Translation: CASYREGLGNEQFF.

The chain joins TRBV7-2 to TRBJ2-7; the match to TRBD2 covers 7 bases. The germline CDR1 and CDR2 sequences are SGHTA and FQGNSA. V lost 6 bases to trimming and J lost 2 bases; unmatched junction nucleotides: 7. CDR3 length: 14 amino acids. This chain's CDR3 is CASRDKRGAYEQYF. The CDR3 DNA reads TGTGCCAGCAGAGATAAGCGGGGAGCCTACGAGCAGTACTTC. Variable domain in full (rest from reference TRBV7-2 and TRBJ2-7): GAGVSQSPSNKVTEKGKDVELRCDPISGHTALYWYRQSLGQGLEFLIYFQGNSAPDKSGLPSDRFSAERTGGSVSTLTIQRTQQEDSAVYLCASRDKRGAYEQYFGPGTRLTVT.